Described below is a single TCR beta chain sequence and its context. This sample is drawn from a study of cytomegalovirus exposure and HLA in healthy donors. Trimming left V 2 bases short and J 2 bases short, with 10 bases between. The CDR3 is 15 residues long. Germline CDR1 is SNHLY and CDR2 is FYNNEI. Generated by immunoSEQ multiplex PCR, the TCRdb table keeps only in-frame clones and is missing some. The table records some 150,000 clones, about 86% of them present only once. The chain couples TRBV2 to TRBJ1-3, with a tentative D call TRBD1 (5 bases). Sequences were obtained from PBMCs. The TCR was taken from a woman aged 18 to 35 in good health and CMV-seropositive. The CDR3 nucleotides are TGTGCCAGCAGTGAAAGGTCAGGGACTGGAAACACCATATATTTT. Its protein is CASSERSGTGNTIYF.